One and the same sample provided the 21 T cell receptor beta chains below, sequenced in a study of identical twins. TCRdb reprocessed the 5' RACE reads via MiXCR and lists one record per CDR3 protein. The sample carries hundreds of thousands of distinct CDR3 sequences, 8.6% recorded once. The data also belong to a second study, concerning yellow fever vaccine responses in identical twins.

The material sequenced was PBMCs. The receptors here all came from a woman aged 18 to 35 in good health.

This clonotype was seen a handful of times. V is TRBV5-6 and J is TRBJ2-7, with a tentative D call TRBD2 (5 bases). Deletions cut 4 bases from V and 3 bases from J, with 14 bases between. CDR1 is SGHDT, CDR2 YYEEEE, per germline. This CDR3 comprises 14 residues. For the CDR3, the DNA is TGTGCCAGCAGCCTCAAACTAGTCGGCTACGAGCAGTACTTC. The encoded protein is CASSLKLVGYEQYF.

This clonotype was found a few times. The chain employs TRBV4-3 and TRBJ2-1, with D hard to call. CDR3 length equals 16 residues. V was trimmed by 0 bases and J by 6 bases, leaving 15 bases between them. From germline, CDR1 is LGHNA and CDR2 YSLEER. The CDR3 loop reads CASSQDSADRLNEQFF. DNA of the CDR3: TGCGCCAGCAGCCAAGATTCGGCGGACCGGCTCAATGAGCAGTTCTTC.

This clonotype was counted only a few times. V is TRBV4-3 and J is TRBJ2-7; no clear D gene. Germline V gives CDR1 LGHNA, CDR2 YSLEER. The V end was cut by 0 bases, the J end by 6 bases, with 9 bases between. This CDR3 spans 13 amino acids. Here the CDR3 DNA reads TGCGCCAGCAGCCAAGATATAACGCTCGAGCAGTACTTC. Its protein is CASSQDITLEQYF.

The chain is built from TRBV4-1 and TRBJ2-5, with 7 nucleotides matching TRBD2. The CDR3 length is 18 residues. The germline V gene has CDR1 MGHRA and CDR2 YSYEKL. V gave up 1 base and J gave up 2 bases; unmatched junction bases: 13. The CDR3 nucleotides are TGCGCCAGCAGCCAAGCCCCCACCGAGGCTAGCGGACAAGAGACCCAGTACTTC. Translation: CASSQAPTEASGQETQYF.

V is TRBV20-1 and J is TRBJ2-5; 11 nucleotides match TRBD2. Germline assignment: CDR1 DFQATT and CDR2 SNEGSKA (reference sequence). The CDR3 length is 17 residues. V lost 5 bases to trimming and J lost 5 bases; unmatched junction nucleotides: 16. This CDR3 reads CSARALKIAGGQETQYF. The DNA of the CDR3 is TGCAGTGCTCGCGCCCTTAAGATAGCGGGGGGGCAGGAGACCCAGTACTTC.

The gene calls are TRBV28 and TRBJ2-2; tentatively, D is TRBD2 (5 bases). Germline CDR1 MDHEN, CDR2 SYDVKM. V dropped 6 bases and J dropped 2 bases, with 19 bases sitting between them. The CDR3 runs to 17 residues. For the CDR3, the DNA is TGTGCCAGCAGGCCCCCAGTGGGAGCAGCAAACACCGGGGAGCTGTTTTTT. Amino acid sequence: CASRPPVGAANTGELFF.

The sample holds a few counts of this clonotype. The chain is built from TRBV7-2 and TRBJ2-5, with TRBD2 matching 8 bases. Germline V lookup: CDR1 SGHTA, CDR2 FQGNSA. V lost 4 bases and J lost 2; bases outside the gene matches: 6. The CDR3 runs 15 residues. The CDR3 here is CASSSLRGGQETQYF. Written as DNA, the CDR3 is TGTGCCAGCAGCTCCCTCCGGGGGGGTCAAGAGACCCAGTACTTC.

This clonotype has a handful of counts. This chain uses TRBV7-9 with TRBJ2-2, with 10 nucleotides matching TRBD2. The CDR3 runs to 15 residues. V was pared by 4 bases and J by 7 bases, with 6 bases of the junction left unmatched. In germline, CDR1 is SEHNR, CDR2 FQNEAQ (reference sequence). The CDR3 region has the DNA TGTGCCAGCAGCTCGGCTAGCGGGAGCGTCGGGGAGCTGTTTTTT. Translated, it gives CASSSASGSVGELFF.

The chain links TRBV12-3 or TRBV12-4 to TRBJ2-6; 9 nucleotides match TRBD2. This CDR3 comprises 18 residues. With V trimmed by 8 bases and J by 0 bases, 11 bases remained unmatched. The CDR3 loop is CASARSGRRHSGANVLTF. DNA of the CDR3: TGTGCCAGCGCCCGCAGCGGGAGGCGTCACTCTGGGGCCAACGTCCTGACTTTC.

At least ten counts were recorded for this clonotype. CDR3 nucleotide sequence: TGTGCCAGCTCAGCGTCAGGCTACGAGCAGTACTTC. This translates into CASSASGYEQYF. V gene TRBV18 combines with J gene TRBJ2-7; D is uncertain. The CDR3 totals 12 residues. Trimming removed 5 bases at V and 3 bases at J, with 8 bases between. Per germline, CDR1 KGHSH and CDR2 LQKENI.

In this sample, this clonotype turned up a few times. The V and J genes are TRBV25-1 and TRBJ1-1, with 7 bases matching TRBD1. The CDR3 extends over 16 amino acids. Germline V gene lookup returns CDR1 MGHDK and CDR2 SYGVNS. The V gene end was trimmed by 5 bases and the J gene end by 1 base; junction bases not matched to a gene: 10. The CDR3 nucleotides read TGTGCCAGCAGTCTCCGGGACAGCCCTTCGAACACTGAAGCTTTCTTT. This gives the protein CASSLRDSPSNTEAFF. The full variable domain, rest sourced from reference TRBV25-1 and TRBJ1-1, is EADIYQTPRYLVIGTGKKITLECSQTMGHDKMYWYQQDPGMELHLIHYSYGVNSTEKGDLSSESTVSRIRTEHFPLTLESARPSHTSQYLCASSLRDSPSNTEAFFGQGTRLTVV.

This clonotype was observed a few times. The chain uses TRBV19 and TRBJ2-3; 11 bases are a match to TRBD2. Per the germline V gene, CDR1 is LNHDA and CDR2 is SQIVND (reference sequence). The J segment lost 4 bases and the V segment lost 5 bases, leaving 8 bases of the junction unmatched. This CDR3 has 16 residues. CDR3 DNA: TGTGCCAGTAGTCCCAGCGGGACTAGCGGCCCAGATACGCAGTATTTT. It is translated as CASSPSGTSGPDTQYF.

The V gene is TRBV11-2, the J gene TRBJ2-7; D gene uncertain. This CDR3 is 13 amino acids long. Trimming took 2 bases from V and 3 from J, leaving 8 bases between them. The germline V gene encodes CDR1 SGHAT and CDR2 FQNNGV. DNA for the CDR3: TGTGCCAGCAGCTTACCCAGTCGCTACGAGCAGTACTTC. Its protein is CASSLPSRYEQYF.

This clonotype was picked up one time. V is TRBV6-2 or TRBV6-3 and J is TRBJ2-1; 8 bases fit TRBD2. Trimming took 2 bases from V and 7 from J; bases not matched to a gene: 19. Germline loops: CDR1 MNHEY, CDR2 SVGEGT. The CDR3 has 19 amino acids. The CDR3 loop reads CASSYPTELLAGKGNEQFF. In DNA, the CDR3 is TGTGCCAGCAGTTACCCCACCGAATTATTAGCGGGAAAGGGGAATGAGCAGTTCTTC.

This clonotype was detected a few times. This chain links TRBV6-2 or TRBV6-3 with TRBJ2-5, with a tentative D call TRBD1 (6 bases). The V gene lost 4 bases and the J gene lost 3 bases, with 15 bases spanning the gap. This CDR3 contains 15 residues. The germline V gene has CDR1 MNHEY and CDR2 SVGEGT. In DNA form, the CDR3 reads TGTGCCAGCAGTTTATTGTGGACAGTTGAAGAGACCCAGTACTTC. It is translated as CASSLLWTVEETQYF.

The J gene is TRBJ2-4, the V gene TRBV28, with D tentatively TRBD2 (5 bases). V lost 6 bases and J lost 8, with 17 bases in between. Germline V gene sequence: CDR1 MDHEN, CDR2 SYDVKM. The CDR3 contains 14 residues. The DNA of the CDR3 is TGTGCCAGCAGCCCCGAGGTCTTGGGAGACATTCAGTACTTC. Its protein product is CASSPEVLGDIQYF. The whole variable domain, remainder taken from reference TRBV28 and TRBJ2-4, is DVKVTQSSRYLVKRTGEKVFLECVQDMDHENMFWYRQDPGLGLRLIYFSYDVKMKEKGDIPEGYSVSREKKERFSLILESASTNQTSMYLCASSPEVLGDIQYFGAGTRLSVL.

The V gene is TRBV28, the J gene TRBJ2-1; D perhaps matches TRBD1 (5 bases). The CDR3 is made up of 16 amino acids. Germline CDR1 reads MDHEN; CDR2 reads SYDVKM. The ends were cut back, 1 base at V and 2 bases at J, with 12 bases in the middle. CDR3 sequence: CASSLSVGRPYNEQFF. The CDR3 nucleotides read TGTGCCAGCAGTTTATCGGTGGGGCGGCCCTACAATGAGCAGTTCTTC.

This rearrangement joins TRBV6-5 to TRBJ2-7; 9 positions match TRBD2. Per the germline V gene, CDR1 is MNHEY and CDR2 is SVGAGI. The CDR3 loop spans 16 amino acids. Trimming removed 0 bases from V and 3 bases from J; junction bases left unmatched: 6. Here the CDR3 reads CASSYSSASGNYEQYF. The CDR3, as DNA: TGTGCCAGCAGTTACTCGTCTGCTAGCGGGAACTACGAGCAGTACTTC.

This clonotype was detected many times. The chain joins TRBV7-2 to TRBJ1-6, with D perhaps matching TRBD1 (6 bases). The germline V gene encodes CDR1 SGHTA and CDR2 FQGNSA. Between the trimmed V and J ends, which lost 2 bases and 8 bases, there was a span of 10 bases. This CDR3 contains 14 residues. The CDR3 DNA sequence: TGTGCCAGCAGCTTATCTCCAGGGGATTCACCCCTCCACTTT. Its protein product is CASSLSPGDSPLHF.

This clonotype was observed at least ten times. The CDR3 DNA sequence: TGTGCCAGCAGCAAGGATGACAGGAACACTGAAGCTTTCTTT. Amino acid sequence: CASSKDDRNTEAFF. The V gene is TRBV7-2, the J gene TRBJ1-1; D may be TRBD1 (5 bases). The germline gives CDR1 SGHTA, CDR2 FQGNSA. With 5 bases removed from V and 1 base from J, the gap between germline ends came to 11 bases. The CDR3 covers 14 residues.

This sequence joins TRBV5-1 and TRBJ1-1; perhaps TRBD1 as D (5 bases). Trimming removed 4 bases at V and 1 base at J, with 14 bases between. This CDR3 is 15 amino acids long. The germline CDR1 and CDR2 sequences are SGHRS and YFSETQ. CDR3 bases: TGCGCCAGCAGCCCACGGGGCCAGGGGAACACTGAAGCTTTCTTT. Its translation: CASSPRGQGNTEAFF.